This entry describes one T cell receptor (beta chain). Its antigen is undetermined. The data were obtained in a study of T-cell memory formation after mild COVID-19. Study-wide results and limits: Pre-infection memory harbored some responding clones, suggesting cross-reactive memory joined. Clones contracting across day 15 to 85 had a balanced CD4/CD8 profile; later expanding clones leaned CD4+. Among contracting clones, CD4+ were mainly CM/EM and CD8+ enriched in EMRA.

The TCR alpha and TCR beta cDNA libraries, bearing sample barcodes and UMIs, were generated by 5'RACE using constant-segment primers. TCRdb re-called the 5' RACE reads with MiXCR, one entry per CDR3 protein. The data show 270,000 or so distinct CDR3 sequences, over 15% seen once. This TCR derives from a man in his late teens or twenties who had mild COVID-19 (a few samples of this study predate the infection). Cell type and time point are not known. Input material: PBMCs or a T cell subset sorted from them (not recorded which).

CDR3 nucleotide sequence: TGCAGTGCCAAAAGCCCGGGGACAGATACGCAGTATTTT. It yields the protein CSAKSPGTDTQYF. The chain uses TRBV20-1 and TRBJ2-3; D may be TRBD2 (5 bases). V dropped 6 bases and J dropped 3 bases, with 13 bases sitting between them. The CDR3 covers 13 residues. The germline V gene encodes CDR1 DFQATT and CDR2 SNEGSKA (reference sequence).